Listed below are T cell receptor beta chains from one sample, sequenced in a study of T cell responses to AZD1222 COVID-19 vaccine. Here immunoSEQ multiplex PCR was the method, and the copy in TCRdb shows in-frame clones only, minus some. The sample lists approximately 190,000 clones; over 80% were seen once. Here the sequenced sample was peripheral blood, taken on day 0 of AZD1222 vaccination. These receptors came from an adult in good health. The conserved cysteine and the conserved F or W are not part of the CDR3 here.

V gene	J gene	CDR3 protein
TRBV6-5	TRBJ1-3	ASSMTVEGAIY
TRBV5-1	TRBJ2-3	ASSLAGTDTQY
TRBV6-5	TRBJ2-3	ASSRSSGGDTQY
TRBV9	TRBJ1-2	ASGGGPEDQMANYGYT
TRBV6-5	TRBJ2-7	ASRRDMFYEQY
TRBV5-1	TRBJ2-4	ASRPGRNVLGDIQY
TRBV6-2/TRBV6-3	TRBJ1-4	ASSYRQGGSFGIEKLF
TRBV29-1	TRBJ1-2	SVEGFRGYGYT
TRBV3-1/TRBV3-2	TRBJ2-7	ASSIVTGDGEQY
TRBV5-8	TRBJ2-2	ASSKGMTSNTGELF
TRBV5-1	TRBJ2-1	ASSFGQDNEQF
TRBV28	TRBJ1-1	ASSLSGLQNTEAF
TRBV12-3/TRBV12-4	TRBJ2-3	ASSFVADTQY
TRBV10-1	TRBJ2-2	ARKSGGNTGELF
TRBV4-1	TRBJ1-1	ASSAKAPGQGDRMNTEAF
TRBV7-9	TRBJ2-3	ASSPDRDRVDTQY
TRBV18	TRBJ2-3	ASSPLAELTDTQY
TRBV6-5	TRBJ2-1	ASSYLGAGSYNEQF
TRBV2	TRBJ2-1	ATFGMVTSGQF
TRBV27	TRBJ1-1	ASRAFGTGYWQDTEAF
TRBV6-5	TRBJ1-4	ASTEPGTRKLF
TRBV7-9	TRBJ1-3	ASSLGTAGNTIY
TRBV12-3/TRBV12-4	TRBJ1-2	ASSLGDGGSLA
TRBV6-5	TRBJ1-3	ASSYSTAGPGNTIY
TRBV2	TRBJ1-3	ASSLTVSGNTIY
TRBV7-2	TRBJ2-3	ASSLRQFTDTQY